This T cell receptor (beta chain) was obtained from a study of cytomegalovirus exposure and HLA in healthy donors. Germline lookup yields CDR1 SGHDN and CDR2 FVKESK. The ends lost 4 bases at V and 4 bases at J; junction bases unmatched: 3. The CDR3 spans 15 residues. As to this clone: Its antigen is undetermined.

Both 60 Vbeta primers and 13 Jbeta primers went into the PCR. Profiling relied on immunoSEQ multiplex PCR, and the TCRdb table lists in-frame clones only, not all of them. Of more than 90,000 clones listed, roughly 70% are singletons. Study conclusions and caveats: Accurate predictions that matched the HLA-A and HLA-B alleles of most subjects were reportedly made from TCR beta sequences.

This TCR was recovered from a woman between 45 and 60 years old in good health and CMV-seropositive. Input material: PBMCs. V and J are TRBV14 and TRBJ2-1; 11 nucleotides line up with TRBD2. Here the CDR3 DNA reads TGTGCCAGCAGCCCCGGGACTAGCGGTTACAATGAGCAGTTCTTC. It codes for CASSPGTSGYNEQFF.